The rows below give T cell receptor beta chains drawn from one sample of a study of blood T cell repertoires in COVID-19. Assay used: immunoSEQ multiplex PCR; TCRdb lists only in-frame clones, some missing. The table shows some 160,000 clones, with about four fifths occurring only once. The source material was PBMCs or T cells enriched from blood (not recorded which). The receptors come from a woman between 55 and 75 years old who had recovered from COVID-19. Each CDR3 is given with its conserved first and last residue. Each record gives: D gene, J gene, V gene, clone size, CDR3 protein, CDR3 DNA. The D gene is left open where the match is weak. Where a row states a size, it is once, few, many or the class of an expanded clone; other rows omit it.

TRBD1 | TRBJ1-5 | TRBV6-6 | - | CASSSTDRGGNQPQHF | TGTGCCAGCAGTTCCACGGACAGGGGAGGCAATCAGCCCCAGCATTTT
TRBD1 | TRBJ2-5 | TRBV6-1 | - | CASSVLSPGQAVIVQETQYF | TGTGCCAGCAGTGTTCTCAGTCCGGGACAGGCCGTAATCGTTCAAGAGACCCAGTACTTC
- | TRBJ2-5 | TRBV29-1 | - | CSVVGETQYF | TGCAGCGTTGTTGGCGAGACCCAGTACTTC
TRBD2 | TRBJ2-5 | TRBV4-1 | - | CASSRRLAGLQETQYF | TGCGCCAGCAGCCGCAGACTAGCGGGTCTCCAAGAGACCCAGTACTTC
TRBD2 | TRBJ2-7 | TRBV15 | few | CATRLAGGAYEQYF | TGTGCCACCAGACTAGCGGGGGGTGCCTACGAGCAGTACTTC
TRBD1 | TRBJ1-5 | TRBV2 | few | CASRTGGINQPQHF | TGTGCCAGCAGAACAGGGGGAATCAATCAGCCCCAGCATTTT
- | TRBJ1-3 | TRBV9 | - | CASSVSVTGGQTPFSGNTIYF | TGTGCCAGCAGCGTATCCGTGACGGGAGGACAGACACCATTCTCTGGAAACACCATATATTTT
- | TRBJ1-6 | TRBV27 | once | CASSFGPGVSPLHF | TGTGCCAGCAGTTTCGGGCCGGGGGTGTCACCCCTCCACTTT
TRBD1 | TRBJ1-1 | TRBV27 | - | CASSRTGGSTEAFF | TGTGCCAGCAGCCGAACAGGGGGAAGCACTGAAGCTTTCTTT
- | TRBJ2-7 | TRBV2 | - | CASRGLYEQYF | TGTGCCAGCAGGGGCCTATACGAGCAGTACTTC
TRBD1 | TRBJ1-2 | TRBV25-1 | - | CASSSGTGHYGYTF | TGTGCCAGCAGTTCCGGGACAGGCCACTATGGCTACACCTTC